Each of the 28 T cell receptor beta chains below was sequenced from the same sample in a study of T-cell memory formation after mild COVID-19. MiXCR was run by TCRdb on the 5' RACE reads, yielding one entry per CDR3 protein. The table has fewer than 650,000 distinct CDR3 sequences, approximately 21% seen once; the top ten hold 7% to 9%. Specimen: PBMCs or a T cell subset sorted from them (not recorded which). The receptors derive from an adult woman who had mild COVID-19 (a few samples of this study predate the infection). Cell type and time point are not known.

There are a few counts of this clonotype. The chain combines TRBV5-4 with TRBJ2-7, with D perhaps TRBD2 (5 bases). The germline V gene has CDR1 SGHNT and CDR2 YYREEE (reference sequence). The CDR3 covers 14 residues. Trimming removed 4 bases at V and 3 bases at J, with 14 bases between. Written as DNA, the CDR3 is TGTGCCAGCAGCACCTCCGCGGGCCTCTACGAGCAGTACTTC. Amino acids: CASSTSAGLYEQYF.

This clonotype was found a few times. This chain uses TRBV6-1 with TRBJ1-1, with TRBD1 as a possible D gene (5 bases). Germline CDR1 reads MNHNS; CDR2 reads SASEGT. V dropped 0 bases and J dropped 6 bases, with 17 bases sitting between them. The CDR3 extends over 16 amino acids. The CDR3 DNA reads TGTGCCAGCAGTGAAGCGCGGGGCAGGACCAAGCCTGAAGCTTTCTTT. It encodes CASSEARGRTKPEAFF.

There are a few counts of this clonotype. The chain joins TRBV7-8 to TRBJ2-5, with D perhaps matching TRBD2 (5 bases). The germline CDR1 and CDR2 sequences are SGHVS and FQNEAQ. The CDR3 loop spans 14 amino acids. V was pared by 4 bases and J by 2 bases, with 11 bases between. In DNA, the CDR3 is TGTGCCAGCAGCTCAGGACTGTTACAAGAGACCCAGTACTTC. Encoded protein: CASSSGLLQETQYF.

The chain links TRBV9 to TRBJ2-4, with D possibly TRBD2 on 6 matching bases. The CDR3 is 13 amino acids. Per germline, CDR1 SGDLS and CDR2 YYNGEE. Trimming pared 3 bases from V and 5 bases from J, leaving 9 bases between. The CDR3 sequence: CASSGGGQNIQYF. Here the CDR3 DNA reads TGTGCCAGCAGCGGAGGAGGGCAAAACATTCAGTACTTC.

This rearrangement joins TRBV29-1 to TRBJ1-2, with 7 bases aligning to TRBD1. Losses at the gene ends were 4 bases for V and 6 bases for J; bases not matched to a gene: 8. The CDR3 is 13 amino acids. The V gene's germline CDR1 is SQVTM and CDR2 ANQGSEA. Here the CDR3 reads CSVGVHGTDGYTF. DNA for the CDR3: TGCAGCGTTGGGGTCCATGGGACAGATGGCTACACCTTC. The whole variable domain, filled in from reference TRBV29-1 and TRBJ1-2, reads SAVISQKPSRDICQRGTSLTIQCQVDSQVTMMFWYRQQPGQSLTLIATANQGSEATYESGFVIDKFPISRPNLTFSTLTVSNMSPEDSSIYLCSVGVHGTDGYTFGSGTRLTVV.

This clonotype was counted only a few times. The V gene is TRBV27, the J gene TRBJ2-1; D might be TRBD1 or TRBD2, each matching 5 bases. CDR1 is MNHEY, CDR2 SMNVEV, per germline (reference sequence). V was shortened by 2 bases and J by 2 bases, with 13 bases between the two germline ends. The CDR3 is made up of 16 amino acids. Here the CDR3 reads CASSLRGLVPYNEQFF. CDR3 nucleotide sequence: TGTGCCAGCAGTTTACGGGGCCTTGTCCCCTACAATGAGCAGTTCTTC.

V is TRBV9 and J is TRBJ2-4; tentative D call: TRBD2 (7 bases). Germline V gene sequence: CDR1 SGDLS, CDR2 YYNGEE. The CDR3 covers 17 residues. Trimming took 4 bases from V and 5 from J, leaving 22 bases between them. CDR3 amino acids: CASSPSGGSGSENIQYF. CDR3 coding DNA: TGTGCCAGCAGCCCCTCGGGGGGCAGTGGATCCGAAAACATTCAGTACTTC.

The J gene is TRBJ2-4, the V gene TRBV23-1; TRBD1 or TRBD2 may be the D gene (5 bases each). TRBV23-1 is designated an ORF whose function remains uncertain. CDR3 length: 11 residues. The V end lost 5 bases, the J end lost 11 bases, and 10 bases lay between the germline ends. The CDR3 reads CASSCRGVQYF. The CDR3 DNA reads as TGCGCCAGCAGTTGCCGGGGCGTTCAGTACTTC.

J is TRBJ2-7 and V is TRBV4-2, with a possible D match to TRBD2 (6 bases). This CDR3 is 14 amino acids long. With 4 bases removed from V and 0 bases from J, the gap between germline ends came to 10 bases. Per germline, CDR1 LGHNA and CDR2 YNFKEQ. CDR3 nucleotide sequence: TGTGCCAGCAGCCTAGCGGAGACCTCCTACGAGCAGTACTTC. Translated: CASSLAETSYEQYF.

This clonotype was picked up a small number of times. The J gene is TRBJ2-7, the V gene TRBV6-6; possibly TRBD1 for D (6 bases). V lost 7 bases, J lost 3 bases, and 19 bases lay in between. Germline V gives CDR1 MNHNY, CDR2 SVGAGI (reference sequence). This CDR3 contains 15 residues. The chain's CDR3 is CASTTDSRGIYEQYF. CDR3 bases: TGTGCCAGCACTACGGACAGCCGGGGAATCTACGAGCAGTACTTC.

This chain connects TRBV2 to TRBJ1-5; D gene uncertain. This CDR3 comprises 13 residues. Trimming left V 6 bases short and J 4 bases short, with 10 bases between. Germline CDR1 reads SNHLY; CDR2 reads FYNNEI. CDR3 DNA: TGTGCCAGCAGCTCACAGTTGAATCAGCCCCAGCATTTT. It codes for CASSSQLNQPQHF. The full variable domain, with the rest looked up from reference TRBV2 and TRBJ1-5, is EPEVTQTPSHQVTQMGQEVILRCVPISNHLYFYWYRQILGQKVEFLVSFYNNEISEKSEIFDDQFSVERPDGSNFTLKIRSTKLEDSAMYFCASSSQLNQPQHFGDGTRLSIL.

V usage is TRBV2 and J usage is TRBJ1-5, with D hard to call. Trimming stripped 6 bases from V and 3 bases from J, with 18 bases between. CDR1 and CDR2 (germline): SNHLY, FYNNEI. The length of the CDR3 is 16 residues. The CDR3 sequence is CASRGDRRRYNQPQHF. The CDR3 nucleotides are TGTGCCAGCAGAGGAGATCGACGGAGGTACAATCAGCCCCAGCATTTT.

The V gene is TRBV7-8, the J gene TRBJ1-4; a weak D match, TRBD1 (5 bases). Germline V gives CDR1 SGHVS, CDR2 FQNEAQ. The CDR3 contains 16 residues. Trimming removed 0 bases from V and 4 bases from J, with 12 bases in between. The CDR3 here is CASSLARGSDNEKLFF. CDR3 bases: TGTGCCAGCAGCTTAGCTCGGGGGAGTGATAATGAAAAACTGTTTTTT.

The chain joins TRBV27 to TRBJ2-7, with 7 bases lining up with TRBD1. Germline CDR1 is MNHEY and CDR2 is SMNVEV (reference sequence). The CDR3 extends over 14 amino acids. V was pared by 2 bases and J by 3 bases, with 4 bases of the junction left unmatched. The DNA of the CDR3 is TGTGCCAGCAGTTTAACAGGGGTTGGCTACGAGCAGTACTTC. This translates into CASSLTGVGYEQYF.

The gene calls are TRBV12-3 or TRBV12-4 and TRBJ2-6; 8 bases are shared with TRBD2. J lost 0 bases, V lost 10 bases, and 8 bases had no gene match. The CDR3 loop spans 16 amino acids. CDR3: CATGGGPYSGANVLTF. In nucleotides, the CDR3 is TGTGCCACCGGGGGGGGGCCGTACTCTGGGGCCAACGTCCTGACTTTC.

This clonotype was seen a few times. The chain combines TRBV19 with TRBJ2-7; 8 nucleotides agree with TRBD1. The length of the CDR3 is 13 residues. In germline, CDR1 is LNHDA, CDR2 SQIVND (reference sequence). V lost 5 bases, J lost 5 bases, and 5 bases stayed unmatched. DNA of the CDR3: TGTGCCAGTAGTCGGACAGGGCAGAACGAGCAGTACTTC. Translating gives CASSRTGQNEQYF.

The gene calls are TRBV30 and TRBJ2-7, with 11 nucleotides matching TRBD2. V lost 4 bases to trimming and J lost 2 bases; unmatched junction nucleotides: 7. The CDR3 totals 15 residues. Germline-derived CDR1 and CDR2 are GTSNPN and SVGIG (reference sequence). For the CDR3, the DNA is TGTGCCTGGACGAATGGGGGACTAGCGGCCTACGAGCAGTACTTC. Translation: CAWTNGGLAAYEQYF.

This clonotype was observed a single time. The chain couples TRBV6-5 to TRBJ1-2, with unresolved D. The CDR3 spans 15 residues. Germline CDR1 MNHEY, CDR2 SVGAGI. V was trimmed by 3 bases and J by 4 bases, leaving 15 bases between them. The CDR3, as DNA: TGTGCCAGCAGTTATATTGGGTCTACGAGCTATGGCTACACCTTC. Protein sequence: CASSYIGSTSYGYTF.

J is TRBJ2-1 and V is TRBV5-1; 9 bases are a match to TRBD2. There are 16 residues in the CDR3. Trimming took 6 bases from V and 3 from J; bases not matched to a gene: 10. Germline values: CDR1 SGHRS, CDR2 YFSETQ. The CDR3 region has the DNA TGCGCCAGCACCTCAGGAAGCGGGGGGCTCTACAATGAGCAGTTCTTC. This encodes CASTSGSGGLYNEQFF. The entire variable domain, with the rest obtained from reference TRBV5-1 and TRBJ2-1, is as follows: KAGVTQTPRYLIKTRGQQVTLSCSPISGHRSVSWYQQTPGQGLQFLFEYFSETQRNKGNFPGRFSGRQFSNSRSEMNVSTLELGDSALYLCASTSGSGGLYNEQFFGPGTRLTVL.

This chain links TRBV5-5 with TRBJ1-1; 9 bases line up with TRBD1. This CDR3 region has 15 residues. V gave up 4 bases and J gave up 3 bases; unmatched junction bases: 7. Germline V gives CDR1 SGHKS, CDR2 YYEKEE (reference sequence). The CDR3 reads CASSRTGAADTEAFF. DNA of the CDR3: TGTGCCAGCAGCCGGACAGGGGCCGCGGACACTGAAGCTTTCTTT.

The chain combines TRBV29-1 with TRBJ1-3; the match to TRBD1 covers 7 bases. Germline loops: CDR1 SQVTM, CDR2 ANQGSEA. V shed 6 bases and J 0 bases; nucleotides not matched to a gene: 14. The CDR3 runs 17 residues. CDR3 sequence (DNA): TGCAGCGTCGCACACGGGACAGTTAGGACCTCTGGAAACACCATATATTTT. Its protein is CSVAHGTVRTSGNTIYF.

This clonotype was detected only a few times. The J gene is TRBJ2-2, the V gene TRBV6-4, with D possibly TRBD1 on 6 matching bases. CDR1 MRHNA and CDR2 SNTAGT come from the germline V gene. This CDR3 has 17 residues. The germline V and J ends were trimmed by 4 bases and 0 bases, with 15 bases remaining between them. In DNA, the CDR3 is TGTGCCAGCAGTGTAGGGGACACTAGGCCGAACACCGGGGAGCTGTTTTTT. Translation: CASSVGDTRPNTGELFF.

The gene calls are TRBV20-1 and TRBJ1-5; perhaps TRBD1 as D (6 bases). V was trimmed by 8 bases and J by 5 bases, leaving 19 bases between them. The germline V gene has CDR1 DFQATT and CDR2 SNEGSKA (reference sequence). This CDR3 has 14 amino acids. CDR3 sequence reads: CSSSKGGIDQPQHF. DNA of the CDR3: TGCAGTTCTTCCAAGGGGGGAATCGATCAGCCCCAGCATTTT.

This clonotype was picked up many times. This rearrangement joins TRBV7-9 to TRBJ1-3, with D possibly TRBD1 on 5 matching bases. The V gene's germline CDR1 is SEHNR and CDR2 FQNEAQ (reference sequence). The CDR3 covers 12 residues. The ends were cut back, 1 base at V and 9 bases at J, with 7 bases in the middle. For the CDR3, the DNA is TGTGCCAGCAGCTTAGATGGGGGCACCATATATTTT. Translated, it gives CASSLDGGTIYF.

This clonotype has a handful of counts. The chain uses TRBV9 and TRBJ2-2; no reliable D call. The germline V gene has CDR1 SGDLS and CDR2 YYNGEE. The CDR3 sequence is 13 residues long. Here the CDR3 DNA reads TGTGCTAGCTCTGGAACTCCCACCGGGGAGCTGTTTTTT. It translates to CASSGTPTGELFF. Full variable domain (missing parts from reference TRBV9 and TRBJ2-2): DSGVTQTPKHLITATGQRVTLRCSPRSGDLSVYWYQQSLDQGLQFLIQYYNGEERAKGNILERFSAQQFPDLHSELNLSSLELGDSALYFCASSGTPTGELFFGEGSRLTVL.

This sequence joins TRBV18 and TRBJ2-4; 12 bases agree with TRBD2. Germline CDR1 reads KGHSH; CDR2 reads LQKENI. V dropped 5 bases and J dropped 4; count of bases not matched to a gene: 0. This CDR3 spans 14 amino acids. Here the CDR3 reads CASSTSGRKNIQYF. CDR3 nucleotides: TGTGCCAGCTCAACTAGCGGGAGGAAAAACATTCAGTACTTC.

This clonotype was found a few times. The chain is built from TRBV5-6 and TRBJ2-3; D possibly corresponds to TRBD2 (6 bases). Germline values: CDR1 SGHDT, CDR2 YYEEEE. Trimming stripped 1 base from V and 4 bases from J, with 13 bases between. This CDR3 spans 15 amino acids. The CDR3, as DNA: TGTGCCAGCAGCTTGTGGAGGGCAGGGTCAGATACGCAGTATTTT. Its translation: CASSLWRAGSDTQYF.

The V gene is TRBV7-9, the J gene TRBJ2-1; D gene uncertain. The CDR3 is 13 residues long. Trimming cost V 1 base and J 10 bases, with 11 bases left between them. In germline, CDR1 is SEHNR, CDR2 FQNEAQ (reference sequence). CDR3 region: CASSLGPRPEQFF. CDR3 sequence (DNA): TGTGCCAGCAGCTTAGGCCCAAGACCGGAGCAGTTCTTC.